Listed here is a single TCR beta chain. The target antigen is unknown. This specimen comes from a study of cytomegalovirus exposure and HLA in healthy donors. Study-wide results and caveats: A reported reduction in N-insertions relative to the roughly 710-donor mean was seen in an Asian-associated ancestry cluster in a later analysis. The authors considered a cluster of highly shared sequence variants likely to be a sequencing artifact. About 87% or about 30% of the time was how often most TCR beta V segments were productive, according to an earlier analysis.

CDR1 and CDR2 (germline): SGHVS, FQNEAQ. This CDR3 contains 13 residues. V was cut by 4 bases and J by 4 bases, with 10 bases left in between. It was with 60 Vbeta and 13 Jbeta primers that the PCR ran. This table comes from immunoSEQ multiplex PCR, and its TCRdb copy is limited to in-frame clones, with some not included. The sample yields 100,000 to 150,000 clones, around 82% seen once. Material for sequencing was PBMCs. The genes are TRBV7-8 and TRBJ2-5, with D perhaps TRBD1 (5 bases). The TCR originated in a boy younger than 18 in good health and CMV-seronegative. Here the CDR3 DNA reads TGTGCCAGCAGCTCAGGGTCGGGAGAGACCCAGTACTTC. As protein: CASSSGSGETQYF.